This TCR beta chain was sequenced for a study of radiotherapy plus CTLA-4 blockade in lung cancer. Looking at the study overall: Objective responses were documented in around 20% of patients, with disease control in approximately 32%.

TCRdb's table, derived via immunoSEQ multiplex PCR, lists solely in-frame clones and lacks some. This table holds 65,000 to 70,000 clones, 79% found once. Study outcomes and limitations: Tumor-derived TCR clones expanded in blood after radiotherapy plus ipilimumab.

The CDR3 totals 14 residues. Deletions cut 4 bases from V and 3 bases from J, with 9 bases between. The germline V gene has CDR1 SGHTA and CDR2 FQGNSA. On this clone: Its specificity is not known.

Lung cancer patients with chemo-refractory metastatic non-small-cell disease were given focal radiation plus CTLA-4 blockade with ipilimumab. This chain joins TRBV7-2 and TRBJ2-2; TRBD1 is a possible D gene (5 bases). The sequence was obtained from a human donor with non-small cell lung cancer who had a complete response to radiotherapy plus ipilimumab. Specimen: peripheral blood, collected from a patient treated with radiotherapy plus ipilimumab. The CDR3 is CASSYSTDTGELFF. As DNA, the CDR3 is TGTGCCAGCAGCTACTCGACAGACACCGGGGAGCTGTTTTTT.